This TCR beta chain was observed in a study of cytomegalovirus exposure and HLA in healthy donors. Primers included in the PCR were 60 Vbeta and 13 Jbeta primers. The data were produced by immunoSEQ multiplex PCR, yet TCRdb's version contains in-frame clones alone and is incomplete. This sample has some 120,000 clones; 74% occur once, and the top ten carry 3.5% to 4.5%. About this clone: As yet, its antigen is unknown.

Whole-study findings and limits: The likely origin of a cluster of highly shared sequence variants was a sequencing artifact.

There are 15 residues in the CDR3. Germline assignment: CDR1 SQVTM and CDR2 ANQGSEA. The trim removed 4 bases at V and 3 bases at J, leaving 4 bases unmatched. Sequencing was carried out using PBMCs. The sequence came from a man aged 35 to 55 in good health and CMV-seropositive. V gene TRBV29-1 combines with J gene TRBJ2-2; 11 positions agree with TRBD2. CDR3 DNA sequence: TGCAGCGTTGGGCTAGCGGGAGGCTACACCGGGGAGCTGTTTTTT. It yields the protein CSVGLAGGYTGELFF.